Listed below are T cell receptor beta chains from one sample, sequenced in a study of T cells in Graves' hyperthyroidism and ophthalmopathy. From the multiplex PCR reads, TCRdb called clonotypes with MiXCR, one entry per CDR3 protein. The sample includes approximately 870,000 distinct CDR3 sequences, approximately 40% of them seen just once. Sequenced sample: blood. All receptors come from a man between 18 and 35 years old with Graves' hyperthyroidism. Each CDR3 is given with its conserved first and last residue. Fields, in order: CDR3 length, J gene, V gene, D gene, clone size, CDR3 DNA, CDR3 protein. The D gene is left open where the match is weak. Size is stated for part of the rows, as once, few or many counts, or as a class when the clone is expanded.

CDR3 length: 15; J gene: TRBJ2-5; V gene: TRBV10-3; D gene: TRBD2; clone size: -; CDR3 DNA: TGTGCCAGCAGTGGATTTATAGCGGGAATAAAGACCCAGTACTTC; CDR3 protein: CASSGFIAGIKTQYF
CDR3 length: 17; J gene: TRBJ2-7; V gene: TRBV10-3; D gene: -; clone size: -; CDR3 DNA: TGTGCCATCAGTGAGTCGGAGACGGGTGGCGCCTACGACGAGCAGTACTTC; CDR3 protein: CAISESETGGAYDEQYF
CDR3 length: 13; J gene: TRBJ1-1; V gene: TRBV7-3; D gene: -; clone size: many; CDR3 DNA: TGTGCCAGCAGCCCAATGGGATACACTGAAGCTTTCTTT; CDR3 protein: CASSPMGYTEAFF
CDR3 length: 9; J gene: TRBJ2-2; V gene: TRBV10-3; D gene: -; clone size: -; CDR3 DNA: TGTGCCGCCACCGGGGAGCTGTTTTTT; CDR3 protein: CAATGELFF
CDR3 length: 16; J gene: TRBJ2-7; V gene: TRBV20-1; D gene: TRBD2; clone size: few; CDR3 DNA: TGCAGTGCTAGAGGGGGACTAGCGGATTCCTCCTACGAGCAGTACTTC; CDR3 protein: CSARGGLADSSYEQYF
CDR3 length: 14; J gene: TRBJ2-7; V gene: TRBV12-3/TRBV12-4; D gene: -; clone size: few; CDR3 DNA: TGTGCCAGCAGTCTACTGACTGGCTCCTACGAGCAGTACTTC; CDR3 protein: CASSLLTGSYEQYF
CDR3 length: 14; J gene: TRBJ1-1; V gene: TRBV5-1; D gene: -; clone size: few; CDR3 DNA: TGCGCCAGCAGAGGGGAGGCAGGTTGGACTGAAGCTTTCTTT; CDR3 protein: CASRGEAGWTEAFF
CDR3 length: 16; J gene: TRBJ1-1; V gene: TRBV7-9; D gene: TRBD1; clone size: -; CDR3 DNA: TGTGCCAGCAGCTTAGGATTTACAGGGGGCGCGCCTGAAGCTCTCTTT; CDR3 protein: CASSLGFTGGAPEALF
CDR3 length: 13; J gene: TRBJ2-3; V gene: TRBV29-1; D gene: -; clone size: -; CDR3 DNA: TGCAGCGTTGAAGGACGGCTCACAGATACGCAGTATTTT; CDR3 protein: CSVEGRLTDTQYF
CDR3 length: 11; J gene: TRBJ1-4; V gene: TRBV20-1; D gene: -; clone size: -; CDR3 DNA: TGCAGTGCCGAGGGCGGGGAAAAACTGTTTTTT; CDR3 protein: CSAEGGEKLFF
CDR3 length: 14; J gene: TRBJ2-7; V gene: TRBV15; D gene: TRBD1; clone size: many; CDR3 DNA: TGTGCCACCAGCGGAGGGACAGGCTCCTACGAGCAGTACTTC; CDR3 protein: CATSGGTGSYEQYF
CDR3 length: 13; J gene: TRBJ1-6; V gene: TRBV2; D gene: -; clone size: many; CDR3 DNA: TGTGCCAGCAGGGGACTGAATAATTCACCCCTCCACTTT; CDR3 protein: CASRGLNNSPLHF
CDR3 length: 16; J gene: TRBJ1-1; V gene: TRBV7-9; D gene: -; clone size: -; CDR3 DNA: TGTGCCAGCAGCTTAGAGCGGGGGGCCGGGAACACTGAAGCTTTCTTT; CDR3 protein: CASSLERGAGNTEAFF
CDR3 length: 14; J gene: TRBJ2-5; V gene: TRBV7-2; D gene: TRBD1; clone size: many; CDR3 DNA: TGTGCCAGCAGCCGTTGGACAGGGAAGGAGACCCAGTACTTC; CDR3 protein: CASSRWTGKETQYF
CDR3 length: 15; J gene: TRBJ2-7; V gene: TRBV7-2; D gene: -; clone size: -; CDR3 DNA: TGTGCCAGCAGTTTATCTCAAGCGGATCCCTACGAGCAGTACTTC; CDR3 protein: CASSLSQADPYEQYF
CDR3 length: 13; J gene: TRBJ1-3; V gene: TRBV29-1; D gene: -; clone size: many; CDR3 DNA: TGCAGCGTGGGGATGGGCTCTGGAAACACCATATATTTT; CDR3 protein: CSVGMGSGNTIYF
CDR3 length: 16; J gene: TRBJ1-6; V gene: TRBV25-1; D gene: -; clone size: -; CDR3 DNA: TGTGCCAGCAGTGAAACAGGATCTGGGTCCAATTCACCCCTCCACTTT; CDR3 protein: CASSETGSGSNSPLHF
CDR3 length: 11; J gene: TRBJ1-2; V gene: TRBV19; D gene: -; clone size: -; CDR3 DNA: TGTGCCGCCTCGTCGGGTAGTGGCTACACCTTC; CDR3 protein: CAASSGSGYTF
CDR3 length: 14; J gene: TRBJ2-7; V gene: TRBV19; D gene: -; clone size: many; CDR3 DNA: TGTGCCAGTGGGTTGACAATCTGGGGAAACGAGCAGTACTTC; CDR3 protein: CASGLTIWGNEQYF
CDR3 length: 13; J gene: TRBJ2-5; V gene: TRBV20-1; D gene: -; clone size: few; CDR3 DNA: TGCAGTGCTAGAAGAATGGTACAAGAGACCCAGTACTTC; CDR3 protein: CSARRMVQETQYF
CDR3 length: 14; J gene: TRBJ1-6; V gene: TRBV10-3; D gene: -; clone size: -; CDR3 DNA: TGTGCCATCAGTGCCCAGGGGCATAATTCACCCCTCCACTTT; CDR3 protein: CAISAQGHNSPLHF
CDR3 length: 16; J gene: TRBJ2-7; V gene: TRBV15; D gene: TRBD2; clone size: -; CDR3 DNA: TGTGCCACCAGCAGATTCGAGGGAGGGATCAGCTACGAGCAGTACTTC; CDR3 protein: CATSRFEGGISYEQYF
CDR3 length: 14; J gene: TRBJ1-6; V gene: TRBV20-1; D gene: -; clone size: -; CDR3 DNA: TGCAGTGCTAGAGATGGGCAGGGAATCTCACCCCTCCACTTT; CDR3 protein: CSARDGQGISPLHF
CDR3 length: 15; J gene: TRBJ2-5; V gene: TRBV10-3; D gene: -; clone size: many; CDR3 DNA: TGTGCCATCAGTGAAGGGTTGGGTAGCCAAGAGACCCAGTACTTC; CDR3 protein: CAISEGLGSQETQYF
CDR3 length: 13; J gene: TRBJ1-2; V gene: TRBV25-1; D gene: -; clone size: -; CDR3 DNA: TGTGCCAGCAGTGGGGAGGGGCTTCATGGCTACACCTTC; CDR3 protein: CASSGEGLHGYTF
CDR3 length: 13; J gene: TRBJ1-1; V gene: TRBV6-6; D gene: -; clone size: -; CDR3 DNA: TGTGCCAGCACCAAGGGGAAGAGCACTGAAGCTTTCTTT; CDR3 protein: CASTKGKSTEAFF
CDR3 length: 13; J gene: TRBJ2-7; V gene: TRBV9; D gene: TRBD2; clone size: -; CDR3 DNA: TGTGCCAGCAGCGTAACTAGCGCCTACGAGCAGTACTTC; CDR3 protein: CASSVTSAYEQYF
CDR3 length: 15; J gene: TRBJ1-6; V gene: TRBV20-1; D gene: -; clone size: many; CDR3 DNA: TGCAGTGCTACTTATCCAGGGGATATAGATTCACCCCTCCACTTT; CDR3 protein: CSATYPGDIDSPLHF
CDR3 length: 13; J gene: TRBJ2-7; V gene: TRBV20-1; D gene: -; clone size: -; CDR3 DNA: TGCAGTGCTGGTGCGTGGGGGGCCTACGAGCAGTACTTC; CDR3 protein: CSAGAWGAYEQYF
CDR3 length: 13; J gene: TRBJ2-7; V gene: TRBV19; D gene: TRBD1; clone size: many; CDR3 DNA: TGTGCCAGTAGTATGGGGACAGGCTACGAGCAGTACTTC; CDR3 protein: CASSMGTGYEQYF
CDR3 length: 12; J gene: TRBJ1-4; V gene: TRBV2; D gene: -; clone size: many; CDR3 DNA: TGTGCCAGCGACAGGACGCGGCAAAAACTGTTTTTT; CDR3 protein: CASDRTRQKLFF
CDR3 length: 14; J gene: TRBJ2-7; V gene: TRBV19; D gene: -; clone size: many; CDR3 DNA: TGTGCCAGTAGTCTGGGAGCAGGGAAGGACGAGCAGTACTTC; CDR3 protein: CASSLGAGKDEQYF
CDR3 length: 15; J gene: TRBJ1-2; V gene: TRBV19; D gene: TRBD1; clone size: -; CDR3 DNA: TGTGCCAGTAGTATAGATCTGGGACAGGGCTCTGGCAACACCTTC; CDR3 protein: CASSIDLGQGSGNTF
CDR3 length: 19; J gene: TRBJ1-4; V gene: TRBV2; D gene: -; clone size: -; CDR3 DNA: TGTGCCAGCAGTTATAGCCCCGGGACTAACCAAGTTGGAAGTGAAAAACTGTTTTTT; CDR3 protein: CASSYSPGTNQVGSEKLFF
CDR3 length: 15; J gene: TRBJ2-5; V gene: TRBV3-1; D gene: -; clone size: -; CDR3 DNA: TGTGCCAGCAGCCAAGATCGGAAAGCAGTGGAGACCCAGTACTTC; CDR3 protein: CASSQDRKAVETQYF
CDR3 length: 11; J gene: TRBJ2-5; V gene: TRBV12-3/TRBV12-4; D gene: -; clone size: many; CDR3 DNA: TGTGCCAGCAGTTTAGAAAAGACCCAGTACTTC; CDR3 protein: CASSLEKTQYF
CDR3 length: 14; J gene: TRBJ2-2; V gene: TRBV9; D gene: -; clone size: -; CDR3 DNA: TGTGCCAGCAGCGTAGGAGCGGTCCAGGGGGAGCTGTTTTTT; CDR3 protein: CASSVGAVQGELFF
CDR3 length: 15; J gene: TRBJ1-4; V gene: TRBV9; D gene: -; clone size: many; CDR3 DNA: TGTGCCAGCAGCGTATCGGCATCAACTAATGAAAAACTGTTTTTT; CDR3 protein: CASSVSASTNEKLFF
CDR3 length: 15; J gene: TRBJ2-5; V gene: TRBV7-9; D gene: -; clone size: -; CDR3 DNA: TGTGCCAGCAGCTTAGATCTGGGCCGCGGAGAGACCCAGTACTTC; CDR3 protein: CASSLDLGRGETQYF